The rows below give T cell receptor beta chains drawn from one sample of a study of graft-versus-host responses after intestinal transplantation. Produced via immunoSEQ multiplex PCR; TCRdb's table is partial and in-frame only. The sample yields roughly 10,000 clones, approximately 92% seen once. Sequenced here: PBMCs, sampled almost 70 days after transplant. The receptors were gathered from a human patient who received an intestinal transplant, so some T cells may come from the graft donor. Both conserved end residues are part of each CDR3. D genes are given only for firm matches. Clone size is stated in some rows and not others, as once, few, many or a class when expanded.

j_gene: TRBJ2-1; abundance: NA; d_gene: NA; v_gene: TRBV5-1; CDR3aa: CASSGASERYNEQFF; CDR3nt: TGCGCCAGCAGCGGGGCTAGCGAACGATACAATGAGCAGTTCTTC
j_gene: TRBJ2-7; abundance: NA; d_gene: TRBD1; v_gene: TRBV27; CDR3aa: CASSLVAGTVSYEQYF; CDR3nt: TGTGCCAGCAGTTTAGTCGCCGGGACAGTTTCCTACGAGCAGTACTTC
j_gene: TRBJ2-3; abundance: NA; d_gene: TRBD2; v_gene: TRBV19; CDR3aa: CASSPGLAADTQYF; CDR3nt: TGTGCCAGTAGTCCCGGACTAGCAGCAGATACGCAGTATTTT
j_gene: TRBJ1-2; abundance: few; d_gene: NA; v_gene: TRBV27; CDR3aa: CASSPGGGLAYGYTF; CDR3nt: TGTGCCAGCAGTCCCGGGGGGGGGCTAGCCTATGGCTACACCTTC
j_gene: TRBJ1-1; abundance: NA; d_gene: NA; v_gene: TRBV2; CDR3aa: CASEGGAANTEAFF; CDR3nt: TGTGCCAGCGAGGGGGGGGCGGCGAACACTGAAGCTTTCTTT
j_gene: TRBJ2-1; abundance: NA; d_gene: TRBD2; v_gene: TRBV4-1; CDR3aa: CASSLLPEREGLDEQFF; CDR3nt: TGCGCCAGCAGCCTCCTCCCGGAGCGGGAGGGCCTGGATGAGCAGTTCTTC
j_gene: TRBJ1-1; abundance: NA; d_gene: NA; v_gene: TRBV4-1; CDR3aa: CASSQDRRGRDTEAFF; CDR3nt: TGCGCCAGCAGCCAAGACCGCCGGGGCAGGGACACTGAAGCTTTCTTT
j_gene: TRBJ2-1; abundance: NA; d_gene: NA; v_gene: TRBV9; CDR3aa: CASSVTSTSNEQFF; CDR3nt: TGTGCCAGCAGCGTAACCTCCACTAGCAATGAGCAGTTCTTC
j_gene: TRBJ1-1; abundance: NA; d_gene: NA; v_gene: TRBV10-3; CDR3aa: CAISEGQPFQAFF; CDR3nt: TGTGCCATCAGTGAAGGACAGCCTTTTCAAGCTTTCTTT
j_gene: TRBJ1-1; abundance: NA; d_gene: TRBD1; v_gene: TRBV25-1; CDR3aa: CASSAGTGNFF; CDR3nt: TGTGCCAGCAGTGCCGGGACAGGGAATTTCTTT
j_gene: TRBJ2-7; abundance: NA; d_gene: NA; v_gene: TRBV5-6; CDR3aa: CASSLADLGEQYF; CDR3nt: TGCGCCAGCAGCTTGGCGGATCTCGGCGAGCAGTACTTC
j_gene: TRBJ2-5; abundance: NA; d_gene: TRBD1; v_gene: TRBV18; CDR3aa: CASSPTGGETQYF; CDR3nt: TGTGCCAGCTCACCCACAGGGGGCGAGACCCAGTACTTC
j_gene: TRBJ2-1; abundance: NA; d_gene: NA; v_gene: TRBV4-1; CDR3aa: CASSQGPGNEQFF; CDR3nt: TGCGCCAGCAGCCAAGGGCCGGGCAATGAGCAGTTCTTC
j_gene: TRBJ1-1; abundance: NA; d_gene: NA; v_gene: TRBV12-1; CDR3aa: CASSADSNTEAFF; CDR3nt: TGTGCCAGCAGCGCGGACTCGAACACTGAAGCTTTCTTT
j_gene: TRBJ2-5; abundance: NA; d_gene: TRBD1; v_gene: TRBV18; CDR3aa: CASSPQGALGETQYF; CDR3nt: TGTGCCAGCTCACCTCAGGGGGCGTTGGGAGAGACCCAGTACTTC
j_gene: TRBJ1-6; abundance: once; d_gene: NA; v_gene: TRBV30; CDR3aa: CAWSPGDGNNSPLHF; CDR3nt: TGTGCCTGGAGTCCAGGCGACGGGAATAATTCACCCCTCCACTTT
j_gene: TRBJ2-1; abundance: NA; d_gene: TRBD1; v_gene: TRBV6-1; CDR3aa: CASSPSGTGTNEQFF; CDR3nt: TGTGCCAGCAGTCCATCTGGGACAGGGACTAATGAGCAGTTCTTC
j_gene: TRBJ2-3; abundance: NA; d_gene: TRBD2; v_gene: TRBV4-3; CDR3aa: CASSQGAGTSGADTQYF; CDR3nt: TGCGCCAGCAGCCAGGGGGCCGGGACTAGCGGTGCAGATACGCAGTATTTT
j_gene: TRBJ2-2; abundance: NA; d_gene: NA; v_gene: TRBV7-6; CDR3aa: CASSSWTSANTGELFF; CDR3nt: TGTGCCAGCAGCTCCTGGACTTCCGCGAACACCGGGGAGCTGTTTTTT
j_gene: TRBJ1-5; abundance: NA; d_gene: NA; v_gene: TRBV14; CDR3aa: CASSQGGTQPQHF; CDR3nt: TGTGCCAGCAGCCAAGGAGGGACTCAGCCCCAGCATTTT
j_gene: TRBJ2-5; abundance: NA; d_gene: TRBD2; v_gene: TRBV7-8; CDR3aa: CASSFAGEETQYF; CDR3nt: TGTGCCAGCAGCTTTGCGGGAGAGGAGACCCAGTACTTC
j_gene: TRBJ1-2; abundance: NA; d_gene: NA; v_gene: TRBV7-8; CDR3aa: CASSLKGVGGYTF; CDR3nt: TGTGCCAGCAGCTTAAAGGGGGTTGGTGGCTACACCTTC
j_gene: TRBJ1-2; abundance: NA; d_gene: TRBD1; v_gene: TRBV6-9; CDR3aa: CASSYSRTGNGYTF; CDR3nt: TGTGCCAGCAGTTACTCAAGGACAGGGAATGGCTACACCTTC
j_gene: TRBJ2-1; abundance: NA; d_gene: TRBD2; v_gene: TRBV4-2; CDR3aa: CASSQGSSGWVSYNEQFF; CDR3nt: TGTGCCAGCAGCCAAGGATCTAGCGGGTGGGTCTCCTACAATGAGCAGTTCTTC
j_gene: TRBJ2-7; abundance: NA; d_gene: NA; v_gene: TRBV5-1; CDR3aa: CASSQYSGPTREQYF; CDR3nt: TGCGCCAGCAGCCAATACTCGGGACCCACTCGCGAGCAGTACTTC
j_gene: TRBJ2-7; abundance: NA; d_gene: TRBD1; v_gene: TRBV5-8; CDR3aa: CASSLWTGGSYEQYF; CDR3nt: TGTGCCAGCAGCCTTTGGACAGGGGGATCCTACGAGCAGTACTTC
j_gene: TRBJ2-1; abundance: NA; d_gene: TRBD2; v_gene: TRBV4-1; CDR3aa: CASSPRSGIAGPYNEQFF; CDR3nt: TGCGCCAGCAGCCCACGGTCCGGGATAGCGGGTCCATACAATGAGCAGTTCTTC
j_gene: TRBJ2-1; abundance: NA; d_gene: NA; v_gene: TRBV6-6; CDR3aa: CASSYSARRFF; CDR3nt: TGTGCCAGCAGTTATAGCGCTCGACGGTTCTTC
j_gene: TRBJ2-2; abundance: once; d_gene: TRBD2; v_gene: TRBV9; CDR3aa: CASSVDLAGGTGELFF; CDR3nt: TGTGCCAGCAGCGTAGACCTAGCGGGAGGAACCGGGGAGCTGTTTTTT
j_gene: TRBJ1-2; abundance: NA; d_gene: NA; v_gene: TRBV7-7; CDR3aa: CASSLEVKCRKIYGYTF; CDR3nt: TGTGCCAGCAGCCTAGAGGTTAAGTGCCGAAAGATCTATGGCTACACCTTC
j_gene: TRBJ2-2; abundance: NA; d_gene: TRBD2; v_gene: TRBV19; CDR3aa: CASSIEGTSPTGELFF; CDR3nt: TGTGCCAGTAGTATAGAAGGGACTAGCCCCACCGGGGAGCTGTTTTTT
j_gene: TRBJ2-1; abundance: once; d_gene: NA; v_gene: TRBV28; CDR3aa: CASSLFSFLGADGNEQFF; CDR3nt: TGTGCCAGCAGTTTGTTCTCCTTCCTAGGGGCGGACGGCAATGAGCAGTTCTTC
j_gene: TRBJ1-1; abundance: NA; d_gene: NA; v_gene: TRBV7-3; CDR3aa: CASSLTSLNTEAFF; CDR3nt: TGTGCCAGCAGCTTAACGTCCCTGAACACTGAAGCTTTCTTT
j_gene: TRBJ2-7; abundance: NA; d_gene: NA; v_gene: TRBV5-4; CDR3aa: CASSLSSGYEQYF; CDR3nt: TGTGCCAGCAGCTTGAGTAGCGGTTACGAGCAGTACTTC
j_gene: TRBJ1-1; abundance: NA; d_gene: TRBD1; v_gene: TRBV20-1; CDR3aa: CSAMAGGGAFF; CDR3nt: TGCAGTGCTATGGCAGGGGGGGGCGCTTTCTTT
j_gene: TRBJ2-7; abundance: once; d_gene: NA; v_gene: TRBV5-1; CDR3aa: CASSLVIGSSYEQYF; CDR3nt: TGCGCCAGCAGCTTGGTCATAGGCAGCTCCTACGAGCAGTACTTC
j_gene: TRBJ1-2; abundance: NA; d_gene: NA; v_gene: TRBV28; CDR3aa: CASSLGGIYGYTF; CDR3nt: TGTGCCAGCAGTTTAGGAGGGATCTATGGCTACACCTTC
j_gene: TRBJ2-5; abundance: NA; d_gene: NA; v_gene: TRBV9; CDR3aa: CASSPDGSRETQYF; CDR3nt: TGTGCCAGCAGCCCGGACGGCTCAAGGGAGACCCAGTACTTC
j_gene: TRBJ2-3; abundance: NA; d_gene: NA; v_gene: TRBV4-2; CDR3aa: CASSPLEGADTQYF; CDR3nt: TGTGCCAGCAGCCCGCTGGAGGGGGCAGATACGCAGTATTTT
j_gene: TRBJ2-7; abundance: NA; d_gene: NA; v_gene: TRBV12-2; CDR3aa: CASRLGYRQGESYEQYF; CDR3nt: TGTGCAAGTCGCTTAGGTTACAGACAGGGCGAATCCTACGAGCAGTACTTC
j_gene: TRBJ1-3; abundance: NA; d_gene: NA; v_gene: TRBV7-2; CDR3aa: CASSLDRVGNTIYF; CDR3nt: TGTGCCAGCAGCTTAGACAGGGTTGGAAACACCATATATTTT
j_gene: TRBJ2-7; abundance: NA; d_gene: NA; v_gene: TRBV2; CDR3aa: CASNQDLYEQYF; CDR3nt: TGTGCCAGCAATCAGGACCTTTACGAGCAGTACTTC
j_gene: TRBJ1-4; abundance: NA; d_gene: NA; v_gene: TRBV28; CDR3aa: CASSRGAGDEKLFF; CDR3nt: TGTGCCAGCAGCCGAGGGGCCGGCGATGAAAAACTGTTTTTT
j_gene: TRBJ1-5; abundance: NA; d_gene: TRBD1; v_gene: TRBV7-9; CDR3aa: CASSPDPGGGPSSNQPQHF; CDR3nt: TGTGCCAGCAGCCCAGATCCAGGGGGCGGTCCTTCCAGCAATCAGCCCCAGCATTTT
j_gene: TRBJ2-7; abundance: NA; d_gene: NA; v_gene: TRBV27; CDR3aa: CASRRDTSYEQYF; CDR3nt: TGTGCCAGCAGGCGGGACACGAGTTACGAGCAGTACTTC
j_gene: TRBJ2-1; abundance: NA; d_gene: TRBD1; v_gene: TRBV7-3; CDR3aa: CASSLQGAVDNEQFF; CDR3nt: TGTGCCAGCAGCTTACAGGGGGCCGTCGACAATGAGCAGTTCTTC
j_gene: TRBJ2-6; abundance: NA; d_gene: NA; v_gene: TRBV2; CDR3aa: CASSVEGTGANVLTF; CDR3nt: TGTGCCAGCAGTGTAGAAGGAACTGGGGCCAACGTCCTGACTTTC
j_gene: TRBJ2-3; abundance: NA; d_gene: TRBD2; v_gene: TRBV6-4; CDR3aa: CASSDAASGTDTQYF; CDR3nt: TGTGCCAGCAGTGACGCGGCTAGCGGGACAGATACGCAGTATTTT